The clone carrying this TCR beta chain was seen repeatedly, ten times or more. What it recognizes is unknown. TCRdb re-derived calls from the reads in MiXCR, one entry per CDR3 protein. The sample consists of about 890,000 distinct CDR3 sequences, less than 40% of them appearing once. Trimming removed 6 bases at V and 4 bases at J, with 7 bases between. This CDR3 comprises 12 residues. Per the germline V gene, CDR1 is SGHVS and CDR2 is FQNEAQ. These data belong to a study of T cell repertoires in cytomegalovirus infection. Study conclusions and caveats: HLA-C-restricted CMV-specific TCR beta clonotypes were dominant in the ex vivo response.

The TCR was taken from a human donor in good health (CMV status not recorded). Some clones in this sample may be carry-over from other donors' samples. The material sequenced was cultured CD8+ T cells from PBMCs, taken from culture after CMV antigen stimulation. The rearrangement uses TRBV7-8 and TRBJ2-1; D is uncertain. CDR3 DNA sequence: TGTGCCAGCAGTCAGTATTACAATGAGCAGTTCTTC. Translation: CASSQYYNEQFF.